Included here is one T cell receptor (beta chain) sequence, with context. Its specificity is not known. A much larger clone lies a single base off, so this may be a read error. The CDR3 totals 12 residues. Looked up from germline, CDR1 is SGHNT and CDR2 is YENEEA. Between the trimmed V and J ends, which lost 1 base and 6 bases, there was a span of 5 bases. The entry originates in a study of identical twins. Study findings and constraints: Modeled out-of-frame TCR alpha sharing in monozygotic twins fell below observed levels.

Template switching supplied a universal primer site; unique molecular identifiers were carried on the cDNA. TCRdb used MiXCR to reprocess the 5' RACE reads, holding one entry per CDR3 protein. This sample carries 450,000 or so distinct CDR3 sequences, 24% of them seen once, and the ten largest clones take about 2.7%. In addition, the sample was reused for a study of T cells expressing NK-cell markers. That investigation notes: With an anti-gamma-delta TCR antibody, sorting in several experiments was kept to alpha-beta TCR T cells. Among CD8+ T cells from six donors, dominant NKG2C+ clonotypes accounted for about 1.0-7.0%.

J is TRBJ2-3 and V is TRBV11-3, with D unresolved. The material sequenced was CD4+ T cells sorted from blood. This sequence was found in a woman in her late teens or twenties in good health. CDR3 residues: CASSLGDDTQYF. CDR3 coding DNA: TGTGCCAGCAGCTTAGGGGATGATACGCAGTATTTT.